This TCR beta chain was recovered during a study of CD8+CD57+ T cells in acquired aplastic anemia. An expansion of CD8+CD57+ cells by flow cytometry had been shown in patients chosen for sequencing. According to the study, genomic DNA was the template for TCR beta VDJ and CDR3 profiling. TCRdb analysed the reads with MiXCR anew, one entry per CDR3 protein. Of just over 150,000 distinct CDR3 sequences in the sample, around half were seen once. Material for sequencing was sorted CD4+, CD8+, or CD8+CD57+ T cells (not recorded which) from PBMCs. The TCR was taken from a human donor with aplastic anemia.

The CDR3 bases are TGTGCCAGCAGCAGCCCCCGAGGGGGCTGGGAGCAGTACTTC. Protein sequence: CASSSPRGGWEQYF. The V gene is TRBV6-2 or TRBV6-3, the J gene TRBJ2-7; 7 nucleotides line up with TRBD1. With V trimmed by 6 bases and J by 7 bases, 12 bases remained unmatched. CDR1 is MNHEY, CDR2 SVGEGT, per germline. The CDR3 is 14 residues long.